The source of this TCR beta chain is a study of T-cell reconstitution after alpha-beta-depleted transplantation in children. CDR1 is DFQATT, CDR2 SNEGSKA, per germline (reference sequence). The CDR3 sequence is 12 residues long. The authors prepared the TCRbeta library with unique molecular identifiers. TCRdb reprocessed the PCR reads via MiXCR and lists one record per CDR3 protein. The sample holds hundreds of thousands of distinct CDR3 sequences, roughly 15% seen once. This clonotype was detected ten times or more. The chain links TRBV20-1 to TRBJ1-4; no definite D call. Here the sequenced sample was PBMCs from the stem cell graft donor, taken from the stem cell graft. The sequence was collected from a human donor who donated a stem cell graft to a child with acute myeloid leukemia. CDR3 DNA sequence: TGCAGAGTCCGGGGTTCTAATGAAAAACTGTTTTTT. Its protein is CRVRGSNEKLFF.